The 3 T cell receptor beta chains listed next were all sequenced from one sample in a study of T-cell memory formation after mild COVID-19. TCRdb analysed the 5' RACE reads with MiXCR anew, one entry per CDR3 protein. The table includes approximately 440,000 distinct CDR3 sequences, 20% detected once. The sample taken for sequencing was PBMCs or a T cell subset sorted from them (not recorded which). Receptor source: an adult woman who had mild COVID-19 (a few samples of this study predate the infection). Cell type and time point are not known.

This clonotype was counted between two and nine times. The chain uses TRBV7-2 and TRBJ2-1; 9 bases line up with TRBD2. V lost 4 bases and J lost 7; bases outside the gene matches: 8. The CDR3 consists of 15 residues. Looked up from germline, CDR1 is SGHTA and CDR2 is FQGNSA. The CDR3 DNA reads as TGTGCCAGCAGCTATCAAATGGGACTAGCTAATGAGCAGTTCTTC. Its protein product is CASSYQMGLANEQFF.

This clonotype came up a few times. The rearrangement links TRBV2 to TRBJ1-3; D call uncertain. The ends were cut back, 2 bases at V and 14 bases at J, with 16 bases in the middle. Germline assignment: CDR1 SNHLY and CDR2 FYNNEI. The CDR3 sequence is 13 residues long. The CDR3 sequence is CASSEILGFAVYF. In nucleotides, the CDR3 is TGTGCCAGCAGTGAAATTTTGGGGTTCGCGGTATATTTT.

This clonotype was seen a handful of times. J is TRBJ2-7 and V is TRBV20-1; possibly TRBD2 for D (6 bases). V was cut by 0 bases and J by 12 bases, with 15 bases left in between. The germline CDR1 and CDR2 sequences are DFQATT and SNEGSKA (reference sequence). There are 12 residues in the CDR3. CDR3 sequence reads: CSARDRAGPSYF. In DNA form, the CDR3 reads TGCAGTGCTAGAGATAGGGCGGGACCTTCGTACTTC.